The 22 T cell receptor beta chains listed next were all sequenced from one sample in a study of shared clonotypes between healthy human individuals. Clones were read by immunoSEQ multiplex PCR, and TCRdb kept only the in-frame ones, dropping some. There are 2 million to 2.5 million clones in the sample; more than 80% occur only once, and approximately 0.4% lies in the top ten. Sequenced input: naive CD4+ T cells from PBMCs. The subset was: CD45RA+ positively selected. These receptors were collected from a man aged 18 to 30 in good health. Some clones in this sample may be carry-over from other donors' samples.

The chain joins TRBV7-2 to TRBJ1-4; TRBD1 might be the D (5 bases). Looked up from germline, CDR1 is SGHTA and CDR2 is FQGNSA. CDR3 length: 16 amino acids. Trimming took 4 bases from V and 7 from J, leaving 19 bases between them. CDR3 sequence: CASSSPLGQGSEKLFF. DNA for the CDR3: TGTGCCAGCAGCTCCCCGCTGGGGCAGGGAAGTGAAAAACTGTTTTTT.

This chain links TRBV10-3 with TRBJ2-4, with D tentatively TRBD1 (7 bases). The germline V and J ends were trimmed by 2 bases and 2 bases, with 13 bases remaining between them. There are 16 residues in the CDR3. Germline CDR1 reads ENHRY; CDR2 reads SYGVKD. The CDR3, as DNA: TGTGCCATCAGTGAGGACAGGGAGGTTTCCAAAAACATTCAGTACTTC. Its translation: CAISEDREVSKNIQYF.

This clone was seen once. This same CDR3 is encoded by further DNA sequences in the sample. This chain uses TRBV7-9 with TRBJ2-3; no reliable D call. V gave up 0 bases and J gave up 3 bases, with 7 bases separating them. Germline V gene sequence: CDR1 SEHNR, CDR2 FQNEAQ (reference sequence). This CDR3 has 14 residues. CDR3 DNA sequence: TGTGCCAGCAGCTTAGCCGTTAGTACAGATACGCAGTATTTT. As protein: CASSLAVSTDTQYF.

V gene TRBV25-1 combines with J gene TRBJ1-2; D may be TRBD1 (5 bases). The V and J ends lost 3 bases and 7 bases respectively, with 27 bases between them. Germline assignment: CDR1 MGHDK and CDR2 SYGVNS. The CDR3 covers 18 residues. CDR3: CASSDVGEGVKGIGGYTF. In nucleotides, the CDR3 is TGTGCCAGCAGTGATGTCGGTGAAGGGGTTAAAGGTATCGGTGGCTACACCTTC.

J is TRBJ2-2 and V is TRBV11-2; D might be TRBD1 (6 bases). V dropped 0 bases and J dropped 2 bases, with 16 bases sitting between them. Germline assignment: CDR1 SGHAT and CDR2 FQNNGV. The CDR3 is made up of 18 amino acids. The CDR3, as DNA: TGTGCCAGCAGCTTAGAGTTTGCCCGGACAGTAAACACCGGGGAGCTGTTTTTT. This codes for CASSLEFARTVNTGELFF.

This clone showed up just once. V is TRBV28 and J is TRBJ1-1; D is unresolved. The ends were cut back, 5 bases at V and 0 bases at J, with 10 bases in the middle. This CDR3 has 14 amino acids. CDR1 and CDR2 (germline): MDHEN, SYDVKM. The CDR3 nucleotides read TGTGCCAGCAGTCTTTCGACATTGAACACTGAAGCTTTCTTT. Translation gives CASSLSTLNTEAFF.

V gene TRBV12-5 combines with J gene TRBJ2-1; no firm D call. CDR3 length equals 16 residues. V was cut by 1 base and J by 7 bases, with 17 bases left in between. Germline V gene lookup returns CDR1 LGHNT and CDR2 FRNRAP. The CDR3 DNA reads TGTGCTAGTGGTTTGGGTTGGTCTCAAGGCGGAAATGAGCAGTTCTTC. It translates to CASGLGWSQGGNEQFF.

The chain carries TRBV27 and TRBJ2-1, with a tentative D call TRBD2 (6 bases). The germline V and J ends were trimmed by 4 bases and 6 bases, with 10 bases remaining between them. The CDR3 loop spans 13 amino acids. Germline lookup yields CDR1 MNHEY and CDR2 SMNVEV (reference sequence). The CDR3 DNA follows: TGTGCCAGCAGTTCCCGGGACTCCAATGAGCAGTTCTTC. Amino acid sequence: CASSSRDSNEQFF.

On this clone itself: The same CDR3 can be traced to other DNA sequences in this sample. The chain is built from TRBV7-3 and TRBJ2-3; 7 nucleotides match TRBD2. The CDR3 consists of 14 residues. Looked up from germline, CDR1 is SGHTA and CDR2 is FQGTGA. V trimming: 1 base; J trimming: 3 bases; junction bases outside the gene matches: 1. Here the CDR3 DNA reads TGTGCCAGCAGCTTAATTAGCGGGACAGATACGCAGTATTTT. This sequence encodes CASSLISGTDTQYF.

The chain employs TRBV6-1 and TRBJ1-3, with D perhaps matching TRBD1 (5 bases). This CDR3 has 17 residues. V was trimmed by 4 bases and J by 2 bases, leaving 18 bases between them. Germline V gene data show CDR1 as MNHNS and CDR2 as SASEGT. The CDR3 sequence is CASSVKGPQNAGNTIYF. DNA of the CDR3: TGTGCCAGCAGTGTTAAGGGGCCACAGAACGCTGGAAACACCATATATTTT.

The rearrangement links TRBV19 to TRBJ2-7; 7 bases agree with TRBD1. The V gene end was trimmed by 4 bases and the J gene end by 6 bases; junction bases not matched to a gene: 9. Looked up from germline, CDR1 is LNHDA and CDR2 is SQIVND (reference sequence). CDR3 length equals 14 residues. In DNA, the CDR3 is TGTGCCAGTAGTACCAGACAGGGACCCCTCGAGCAGTACTTC. Its protein is CASSTRQGPLEQYF.

The chain uses TRBV29-1 and TRBJ1-1, with a tentative D call TRBD1 (6 bases). V was clipped by 3 bases and J by 1 base, with 15 bases between them. CDR3 length: 15 residues. The germline V gene has CDR1 SQVTM and CDR2 ANQGSEA. The CDR3 reads CSVEDRKKRNTEAFF. Written as DNA, the CDR3 is TGCAGCGTTGAGGACAGAAAAAAGAGGAACACTGAAGCTTTCTTT.

DNA for the CDR3: TGCGCCAGCAGCCCCGCCTCTGGGCGGGAGAGAGGAGGGGAGCTGTTTTTT. Translated, it gives CASSPASGRERGGELFF. J is TRBJ2-2 and V is TRBV5-1, with 7 bases matching TRBD2. The length of the CDR3 is 17 residues. V shed 4 bases, J shed 8 bases, and the junction held 17 bases outside the gene matches. Germline V CDR1 and CDR2: SGHRS, YFSETQ.

Concerning this clone itself: This sample includes further DNA sequences coding for the same CDR3. This chain joins TRBV5-1 and TRBJ2-6; unclear D gene. V lost 2 bases and J lost 0, with 3 bases in between. CDR3 length equals 14 residues. CDR1 is SGHRS, CDR2 YFSETQ, per germline. Written as DNA, the CDR3 is TGCGCCAGCAGCTTAAGCTCTGGGGCCAACGTCCTGACTTTC. Protein sequence: CASSLSSGANVLTF.

For this clone: Other DNA sequences within the sample encode an identical CDR3. This sequence joins TRBV7-2 and TRBJ2-3, with D tentatively TRBD2 (6 bases). There are 15 residues in the CDR3. The germline V gene encodes CDR1 SGHTA and CDR2 FQGNSA. V was trimmed by 1 base and J by 3 bases, leaving 11 bases between them. The CDR3: CASSLVGGGTDTQYF. In DNA form, the CDR3 reads TGTGCCAGCAGCTTAGTGGGTGGAGGGACAGATACGCAGTATTTT.

The chain has TRBV7-9 and TRBJ2-7, with unresolved D. The length of the CDR3 is 14 residues. Germline V CDR1 and CDR2: SEHNR, FQNEAQ (reference sequence). Trimming stripped 5 bases from V and 9 bases from J, with 20 bases between. The CDR3 bases are TGTGCCAGCAGCCCCGATCGGGCGGCTCTGGGGCAGTACTTC. Amino acids: CASSPDRAALGQYF.

J is TRBJ2-7 and V is TRBV23-1, with D tentatively TRBD2 (5 bases). TRBV23-1 falls under the ORF class, with uncertain function. This CDR3 region has 14 residues. V dropped 2 bases and J dropped 2 bases, with 10 bases sitting between them. As DNA, the CDR3 is TGCGCCAGCAGTCAAAGCGGTTGTCCCTACGAGCAGTACTTC. Amino acid sequence: CASSQSGCPYEQYF.

V gene TRBV5-1 combines with J gene TRBJ2-5; TRBD1 might be the D (6 bases). The V end lost 9 bases, the J end lost 3 bases, and 18 bases lay between the germline ends. Germline V gene lookup returns CDR1 SGHRS and CDR2 YFSETQ. The CDR3 extends over 14 amino acids. CDR3 nucleotides: TGCGCCACCCGCCCCGGACAGATCGAAGAGACCCAGTACTTC. Amino acid sequence: CATRPGQIEETQYF.

Regarding this clone: Other DNA sequences from this sample encode an identical CDR3 as well. This chain's CDR3 is CASSFDANYGYTF. In DNA form, the CDR3 reads TGCGCCAGCAGCTTCGACGCTAACTATGGCTACACCTTC. This chain connects TRBV5-1 to TRBJ1-2, with D unclear. This CDR3 region has 13 residues. V was shortened by 2 bases and J by 0 bases, with 5 bases between the two germline ends. Germline lookup yields CDR1 SGHRS and CDR2 YFSETQ.

This sequence joins TRBV7-2 and TRBJ2-2; 9 nucleotides align to TRBD2. V shed 1 base and J 5 bases; nucleotides not matched to a gene: 14. Germline loops: CDR1 SGHTA, CDR2 FQGNSA. This CDR3 has 19 amino acids. CDR3 DNA sequence: TGTGCCAGCAGCTTAGAATTGGTTAGCGGGAGACGGGGGACCGGGGAGCTGTTTTTT. This encodes CASSLELVSGRRGTGELFF.

This clone was observed a single time. The identical CDR3 is also encoded by other nucleotide sequences in the sample. The chain joins TRBV6-5 to TRBJ1-1; D is uncertain. V was cut by 3 bases and J by 1 base, with 9 bases left in between. Germline loops: CDR1 MNHEY, CDR2 SVGAGI. This CDR3 is built from 14 residues. CDR3 bases: TGTGCCAGCAGTTATAGGTTACCGAACACTGAAGCTTTCTTT. Amino acid sequence: CASSYRLPNTEAFF.

This sequence joins TRBV29-1 and TRBJ2-1; tentatively, D is TRBD1 or TRBD2 (7 bases each). V lost 8 bases and J 9 bases, leaving 23 bases between the germline ends. CDR1 is SQVTM, CDR2 ANQGSEA, per germline. This CDR3 is 14 amino acids long. In DNA, the CDR3 is TGCAGCTCCGGAGGGAGACAGGGAGGGACTGAGCAGTTCTTC. Translation: CSSGGRQGGTEQFF.